This T cell receptor beta chain is drawn from a study of blood T cell repertoires in COVID-19. Study as a whole: Acute and convalescent COVID-19 specimens originated in the United States, Italy and Spain. The cDNA or gDNA used as material had been derived from T cells, B-cell-depleted T cells, or PBMCs.

In the original workflow: Reference gene primer amplification gave nucleated cell count estimates. Profiled with immunoSEQ multiplex PCR; TCRdb holds only in-frame clones, not every one. The V and J calls and clone size are taken from that table; D and trimming were inferred from the DNA. The data hold some 190,000 clones, with around 85% observed a single time. V lost 0 bases and J 5 bases, leaving 11 bases between the germline ends. The CDR3 runs 14 residues. The germline V gene has CDR1 SGHAT and CDR2 FQNNGV. Patients of the Seattle cohort, enrolled during active infection, were followed longitudinally.

This chain connects TRBV11-2 to TRBJ2-7; no clear D gene. Sequenced material: peripheral blood. This clonotype was obtained from a man older than 75 with COVID-19, enrolled during active disease. The CDR3, as DNA: TGTGCCAGCAGCTTAGAGGTGCGGAGAAACGAGCAGTACTTC. This sequence encodes CASSLEVRRNEQYF.